This TCR beta chain was obtained from a study of blood T cell repertoires in COVID-19. The overall study: The United States, Italy and Spain supplied acute and convalescent COVID-19 samples.

Profiled with immunoSEQ multiplex PCR; TCRdb holds only in-frame clones, not every one. The data hold 230,000 or so clones, with roughly 88% observed a single time. The sequencing sample was made of peripheral blood. The receptor comes from a man between 40 and 49 years old who had recovered from COVID-19.

CDR3 loop: CASSQGGQGGFGGYTF. DNA of the CDR3: TGTGCCAGCAGCCAAGGGGGACAGGGAGGTTTTGGGGGCTACACCTTC. The chain carries TRBV4-2 and TRBJ1-2; TRBD1 matches at 9 bases. With V trimmed by 1 base and J by 8 bases, 11 bases remained unmatched. From germline, CDR1 is LGHNA and CDR2 YNFKEQ. The CDR3 totals 16 residues.